These 20 T cell receptor beta chains originate from one sample sequenced in a study of response to subunit inactivated influenza vaccine. TCRdb used MiXCR to reprocess the RT-PCR reads, holding one entry per CDR3 protein. The sample yields 590,000 or so distinct CDR3 sequences, about 14% seen once. Sequencing was performed on PBMCs from blood, taken 14 days before vaccination. The origin of the receptors is a man aged 45-60 years who received an inactivated influenza vaccine.

The chain employs TRBV6-1 and TRBJ2-7; either TRBD1 or TRBD2 may fit D (6 bases each). CDR3 length: 13 residues. V lost 4 bases and J lost 6, with 13 bases in between. Germline loops: CDR1 MNHNS, CDR2 SASEGT. The chain's CDR3 is CASSGRGGGEQYF. The CDR3 nucleotides read TGTGCCAGCAGTGGCAGGGGAGGAGGCGAGCAGTACTTC.

This clonotype was counted at least ten times. This chain uses TRBV3-1 with TRBJ2-3, with 7 bases fitting TRBD2. V lost 0 bases to trimming and J lost 7 bases; unmatched junction nucleotides: 19. CDR3 length: 19 residues. Germline V CDR1 and CDR2: LGHDT, YNNKEL (reference sequence). In nucleotides, the CDR3 is TGTGCCAGCAGCCAAGATTGGGATGCTAGCGGAGCTTCTTCAAATACGCAGTATTTT. Amino acid sequence: CASSQDWDASGASSNTQYF.

The rearrangement links TRBV12-3 or TRBV12-4 to TRBJ1-6, with no clear D. The CDR3 totals 14 residues. The V and J ends lost 4 bases and 3 bases respectively, with 7 bases between them. The CDR3 DNA sequence: TGTGCCAGCAGTTCAGGATTCTATAATTCACCCCTCCACTTT. Translating it yields CASSSGFYNSPLHF.

This clonotype occurred many times. The chain carries TRBV14 and TRBJ1-1; D gene ambiguous. Germline values: CDR1 SGHDN, CDR2 FVKESK. The CDR3 covers 13 residues. Trimming shortened V by 9 bases and J by 5 bases, and 16 bases separated the two germline ends. The chain's CDR3 is CASSGPSRTEAFF. For the CDR3, the DNA is TGTGCCAGTTCGGGCCCCTCGAGGACTGAAGCTTTCTTT.

The rearrangement uses TRBV6-2 or TRBV6-3 and TRBJ2-1, with a tentative D call TRBD1 (7 bases). The CDR3 is 14 residues long. From germline, CDR1 is MNHEY and CDR2 SVGEGT. V was clipped by 3 bases and J by 6 bases, with 12 bases between them. The CDR3 coding sequence is TGTGCCAGCAGTTATGGGCAGGGGGGCAATGAGCAGTTCTTC. Its translation: CASSYGQGGNEQFF.

The chain has TRBV5-6 and TRBJ1-5; unclear D gene. CDR3 length: 13 amino acids. The germline V and J ends were trimmed by 3 bases and 7 bases, with 11 bases remaining between them. Germline CDR1 and CDR2: SGHDT and YYEEEE. The CDR3 is CASSYHPTQPQHF. The CDR3, as DNA: TGTGCCAGCAGCTACCACCCCACGCAGCCCCAGCATTTT.

In its sample, this clonotype was seen a few times. This CDR3 reads CASSLRTDEGWRQETQYF. CDR3 DNA sequence: TGTGCCAGCAGTTTACGCACGGACGAGGGGTGGAGACAAGAGACCCAGTACTTC. The rearrangement links TRBV27 to TRBJ2-5, with D perhaps being TRBD1 or TRBD2 (5 bases each). Germline CDR1 and CDR2: MNHEY and SMNVEV (reference sequence). The CDR3 contains 18 residues. The V end was cut by 2 bases, the J end by 2 bases, with 21 bases between.

This chain uses TRBV4-3 with TRBJ2-1, with D maybe TRBD2 (5 bases). Germline loops: CDR1 LGHNA, CDR2 YSLEER. V was trimmed by 4 bases and J by 0 bases, leaving 19 bases between them. The CDR3 runs to 18 residues. The CDR3 DNA follows: TGCGCCAGCAGCCGTTTGCCACCAGCGGTGAGCTCCTACAATGAGCAGTTCTTC. Protein sequence: CASSRLPPAVSSYNEQFF.

The gene calls are TRBV6-2 or TRBV6-3 and TRBJ1-6; 7 bases line up with TRBD1. The CDR3 is 15 amino acids. Germline V gene sequence: CDR1 MNHEY, CDR2 SVGEGT. V lost 5 bases to trimming and J lost 7 bases; unmatched junction nucleotides: 8. The CDR3: CASSKGTAENSPLHF. The DNA for the CDR3 is TGTGCCAGCAGTAAAGGGACAGCCGAAAATTCACCCCTCCACTTT.

The chain employs TRBV5-4 and TRBJ1-6; 9 nucleotides line up with TRBD1. After removal of 7 bases from V and 9 bases from J, the junction contained 5 bases not matched to a gene. In germline, CDR1 is SGHNT, CDR2 YYREEE (reference sequence). The CDR3 sequence is 13 residues long. Here the CDR3 DNA reads TGTGCCAGCGCGACAGGGGGGTTTTCACCCCTCCACTTT. Amino acids: CASATGGFSPLHF.

This clonotype was counted only a few times. The V call is TRBV10-2, the J call TRBJ2-1, with 10 bases that match TRBD2. This CDR3 is 15 amino acids long. Germline CDR1 and CDR2: WSHSY and SAAADI. J lost 6 bases, V lost 4 bases, and 6 bases had no gene match. CDR3: CASSGSGGAFNEQFF. CDR3 DNA sequence: TGCGCCAGCAGTGGCAGCGGGGGGGCTTTCAATGAGCAGTTCTTC.

At least ten counts were recorded for this clonotype. The chain links TRBV29-1 to TRBJ2-5, with TRBD2 matching over 8 bases. The germline CDR1 and CDR2 sequences are SQVTM and ANQGSEA. The trim removed 7 bases at V and 3 bases at J, leaving 1 base unmatched. The CDR3 totals 11 residues. As DNA, the CDR3 is TGCAGCGGTAGCGGGGAAGAGACCCAGTACTTC. This encodes CSGSGEETQYF.

This clonotype was recorded at least ten times. V is TRBV7-3 and J is TRBJ2-1; 7 nucleotides match TRBD2. The CDR3 covers 13 residues. CDR1 SGHTA and CDR2 FQGTGA come from the germline V gene. V trimming: 1 base; J trimming: 14 bases; junction bases outside the gene matches: 8. The CDR3 coding sequence is TGTGCCAGCAGCTTAAATCTGGGAGGGATCAAGTTCTTC. It codes for CASSLNLGGIKFF.

The V and J genes are TRBV11-1 and TRBJ2-3; no definite D call. This CDR3 region has 15 residues. In germline, CDR1 is SGHAT, CDR2 FQDESV (reference sequence). The germline V and J ends were trimmed by 1 base and 6 bases, with 14 bases remaining between them. The CDR3 sequence: CASSLDSVAGDTQYF. The CDR3 region has the DNA TGTGCCAGCAGCTTAGACTCCGTGGCTGGGGATACGCAGTATTTT.

This clonotype showed up just a few times. The J gene is TRBJ2-7, the V gene TRBV9; D gene uncertain. CDR1 is SGDLS, CDR2 YYNGEE, per germline. CDR3 length: 11 amino acids. V dropped 3 bases and J dropped 5 bases, with 6 bases sitting between them. CDR3 bases: TGTGCCAGCAGCGCTCGTAACGAGCAGTACTTC. It specifies CASSARNEQYF.

In its sample, this clonotype was seen a few times. This chain joins TRBV18 and TRBJ2-2; 7 bases match TRBD1. From germline, CDR1 is KGHSH and CDR2 LQKENI. This CDR3 has 14 residues. Unmatched junction bases numbered 2, after V lost 1 base and J lost 6 bases. The CDR3 DNA follows: TGTGCCAGCTCACCACGAAGGGGGCCCGGGGAGCTGTTTTTT. Protein product: CASSPRRGPGELFF.

This clonotype appeared many times. V gene TRBV6-5 combines with J gene TRBJ2-4, with TRBD1 identical over 10 bases. Germline CDR1 reads MNHEY; CDR2 reads SVGAGI. CDR3 length equals 17 residues. J lost 1 base, V lost 0 bases, and 3 bases had no gene match. The CDR3 DNA is TGTGCCAGCAGTTACTCGAGACAGGGGGCGGCCAAAAACATTCAGTACTTC. It yields the protein CASSYSRQGAAKNIQYF.

The chain carries TRBV6-2 or TRBV6-3 and TRBJ1-1, with unresolved D. This CDR3 spans 13 amino acids. From germline, CDR1 is MNHEY and CDR2 SVGEGT. Trimming left V 8 bases short and J 4 bases short, with 14 bases between. CDR3 nucleotide sequence: TGTGCCAGCTCCCCTTCGTACTCCACTGAAGCTTTCTTT. Amino acids: CASSPSYSTEAFF.

Many counts were recorded for this clonotype. The DNA for the CDR3 is TGTGCCAGCAGCTTAGCGGGAGTCGGCTACAATGAGCAGTTCTTC. It translates to CASSLAGVGYNEQFF. The chain links TRBV7-2 to TRBJ2-1, with D maybe TRBD2 (5 bases). The CDR3 runs to 15 residues. CDR1 and CDR2 from the germline V gene are SGHTA and FQGNSA. V was shortened by 0 bases and J by 3 bases, with 9 bases between the two germline ends.

The J gene is TRBJ2-7, the V gene TRBV6-2 or TRBV6-3; TRBD1 aligns across 7 bases. The germline V gene has CDR1 MNHEY and CDR2 SVGEGT. V lost 5 bases and J lost 4; bases outside the gene matches: 11. This CDR3 spans 15 amino acids. The CDR3 DNA reads TGTGCCAGCAGTGGGACAGCCTCTGTTCGATACGAGCAGTACTTC. Translated: CASSGTASVRYEQYF.